Following are 19 T cell receptor beta chains from one sample sequenced in a study of OX40 agonist ivuxolimab in advanced cancers. Libraries were constructed by the immunoSEQ multiplex PCR assay. In its TCRdb copy, this immuneACCESS table keeps in-frame sequences only and misses some clones. Where compared with another copy, unresolved V genes explain less than half of these, and the others have no known cause. A total of more than 65,000 clones appear in this sample, roughly 84% of them only once. The ten largest clonotypes hold around 0.78% of the sample. Sequenced material: CD4+ or CD8+ T cells sorted from blood, taken in a trial of the OX40 agonist ivuxolimab. Receptors were obtained from an adult with an advanced solid tumor such as melanoma, head and neck, liver or kidney cancer.

Notes on this clone: Mismatch with germline at one junction end may stem from a read error. V gene TRBV6-1 combines with J gene TRBJ1-2, with D possibly TRBD1 on 6 matching bases. In germline, CDR1 is MNHNS, CDR2 SASEGT. The CDR3 runs to 16 residues. The CDR3 loop reads CASSERVGAALWLHPF. CDR3 sequence (DNA): TGTGCCAGCAGTGAAAGAGTGGGGGCAGCTTTATGGCTACACCCATTC.

The genes are TRBV28 and TRBJ1-4; D not certain. The CDR3 sequence is 14 residues long. V was trimmed by 6 bases and J by 8 bases, leaving 16 bases between them. Germline V gives CDR1 MDHEN, CDR2 SYDVKM. The DNA of the CDR3 is TGTGCCAGCAGCACCGGACCGACTGGGGAAAAACTGTTTTTT. As protein: CASSTGPTGEKLFF.

Comment on this clone: Its ends do not fully match the called genes, so a read error is possible. V is TRBV28 and J is TRBJ2-1; TRBD2 might be the D (6 bases). This CDR3 contains 15 residues. CDR1 is MDHEN and CDR2 is SYDVKM in the germline V gene. The CDR3 region has the DNA TGTGCCAGCAGTACTCCCGGGACTGGCTACAATGGGCAGTTCTTC. This gives the protein CASSTPGTGYNGQFF.

This clone was recorded a few times. The genes are TRBV25-1 and TRBJ1-1, with TRBD1 identical over 7 bases. The junction had 10 bases not matched to a gene; V was cut back by 5 bases and J by 4 bases. Per germline, CDR1 MGHDK and CDR2 SYGVNS. The CDR3 totals 15 residues. In nucleotides, the CDR3 is TGTGCCAGCAGTCCAATGACAGGGTCTGTCACTGAAGCTTTCTTT. Translating it yields CASSPMTGSVTEAFF.

This clone was observed a handful of times. This chain links TRBV4-1 with TRBJ1-6; weak D call: TRBD1 (5 bases). The CDR3 spans 15 residues. The germline gives CDR1 MGHRA, CDR2 YSYEKL. V was pared by 4 bases and J by 4 bases, with 11 bases between. CDR3 coding DNA: TGCGCCAGCAGCCCCTCCGGGGGTTATAATTCACCCCTCCACTTT. Its translation is CASSPSGGYNSPLHF.

The gene calls are TRBV20-1 and TRBJ1-2; the D is unclear. This CDR3 region has 11 residues. CDR1 DFQATT and CDR2 SNEGSKA come from the germline V gene (reference sequence). The ends were cut back, 5 bases at V and 11 bases at J, with 15 bases in the middle. The CDR3 region is CSAQLGLRYTF. DNA for the CDR3: TGCAGTGCTCAGCTGGGCCTCAGATACACCTTC.

The V and J genes are TRBV7-2 and TRBJ1-4, with D possibly TRBD1 on 6 matching bases. V lost 0 bases to trimming and J lost 15 bases, with 11 bases between them. Germline V CDR1 and CDR2: SGHTA, FQGNSA. CDR3 size: 12 residues. In DNA form, the CDR3 reads TGTGCCAGCAGCTTAGCAGGGGGGGCGGTGTTTTTT. Encoded protein: CASSLAGGAVFF.

This clone was seen a handful of times. The rearrangement uses TRBV9 and TRBJ1-5; 9 nucleotides agree with TRBD1. The CDR3 consists of 19 residues. The germline CDR1 and CDR2 sequences are SGDLS and YYNGEE. V was pared by 2 bases and J by 6 bases, with 18 bases of the junction left unmatched. The CDR3: CASSVRSGTGMEVSQPQHF. CDR3 nucleotide sequence: TGTGCCAGCAGCGTTCGATCCGGGACAGGGATGGAAGTTAGTCAGCCCCAGCATTTT.

The rearrangement uses TRBV6-6 and TRBJ2-7; D may match TRBD1 or TRBD2 (6 bases each). Trimming took off 3 bases at V and 4 bases at J, with 13 bases between the two ends. CDR1 is MNHNY, CDR2 SVGAGI, per germline (reference sequence). The CDR3 sequence is 14 residues long. CDR3 protein: CASSYSRGRYEQYF. The CDR3 DNA reads TGTGCCAGCAGTTATTCCCGGGGGCGGTACGAGCAGTACTTC.

This chain joins TRBV19 and TRBJ2-7, with 10 bases identical to TRBD1. Germline assignment: CDR1 LNHDA and CDR2 SQIVND (reference sequence). V dropped 1 base and J dropped 2; count of bases not matched to a gene: 2. The CDR3 is 15 amino acids. DNA of the CDR3: TGTGCCAGTAGTATAGGGGACAGGGGCACCTACGAGCAGTACTTC. Residues: CASSIGDRGTYEQYF.

This chain uses TRBV5-1 with TRBJ1-4; unclear D gene. Trimming took off 3 bases at V and 0 bases at J, with 12 bases between the two ends. Germline V CDR1 and CDR2: SGHRS, YFSETQ. This CDR3 has 16 amino acids. CDR3 residues: CASSSRAGPTNEKLFF. As DNA, the CDR3 is TGCGCCAGCAGCTCCCGGGCAGGTCCAACTAATGAAAAACTGTTTTTT.

For this clone: The identical CDR3 is also encoded by other nucleotide sequences in the sample. This rearrangement joins TRBV18 to TRBJ2-1; a possible D gene is TRBD1 (6 bases). The CDR3 is 15 amino acids. V was pared by 2 bases and J by 4 bases, with 12 bases between. The germline CDR1 and CDR2 sequences are KGHSH and LQKENI. In nucleotides, the CDR3 is TGTGCCAGCTCACCAGGTACAGGGCGATACAATGAGCAGTTCTTC. Protein product: CASSPGTGRYNEQFF.

The chain recombines TRBV5-1 with TRBJ2-7; 9 bases line up with TRBD2. The CDR3 runs to 13 residues. The V segment lost 8 bases and the J segment 2 bases; nucleotides outside the gene matches: 5. The germline V gene encodes CDR1 SGHRS and CDR2 YFSETQ. CDR3 protein: CASRLAETYEQYF. For the CDR3, the DNA is TGCGCCAGTCGACTAGCGGAGACCTACGAGCAGTACTTC. Combining the CDR3 with reference TRBV5-1 and TRBJ2-7 gives the whole variable domain KAGVTQTPRYLIKTRGQQVTLSCSPISGHRSVSWYQQTPGQGLQFLFEYFSETQRNKGNFPGRFSGRQFSNSRSEMNVSTLELGDSALYLCASRLAETYEQYFGPGTRLTVT.

The chain carries TRBV7-2 and TRBJ1-3; no clear D. V gave up 6 bases and J gave up 9 bases, with 15 bases separating them. CDR1 is SGHTA, CDR2 FQGNSA, per germline. This CDR3 spans 13 amino acids. In nucleotides, the CDR3 is TGTGCCAGCAGGGCGGTCGGTGGGATCACCATATATTTT. As protein: CASRAVGGITIYF.

The V call is TRBV19, the J call TRBJ1-5, with D possibly matching TRBD1 (6 bases). From germline, CDR1 is LNHDA and CDR2 SQIVND (reference sequence). V lost 5 bases and J 1 base, leaving 24 bases between the germline ends. CDR3 length equals 19 residues. The CDR3 protein is CASSPGVTQALTSNQPQHF. The CDR3 bases are TGTGCCAGTAGTCCAGGGGTCACCCAGGCCCTGACAAGCAATCAGCCCCAGCATTTT.

This chain links TRBV6-5 with TRBJ2-7; either TRBD1 or TRBD2 may supply D (5 bases each). The CDR3 consists of 12 residues. Trimming removed 7 bases from V and 2 bases from J, with 9 bases in between. Per the germline V gene, CDR1 is MNHEY and CDR2 is SVGAGI. CDR3 residues: CASKGPTYEQYF. In DNA form, the CDR3 reads TGTGCCAGCAAGGGACCCACCTACGAGCAGTACTTC.

V usage is TRBV7-2 and J usage is TRBJ2-1; 11 bases are a match to TRBD1. Trimming took 2 bases from V and 7 from J; bases not matched to a gene: 4. The germline CDR1 and CDR2 sequences are SGHTA and FQGNSA. The CDR3 loop spans 15 amino acids. The CDR3 region is CASSLMGTGGNEQFF. Here the CDR3 DNA reads TGTGCCAGCAGCTTAATGGGGACAGGGGGGAATGAGCAGTTCTTC.

This clone came up once. The chain employs TRBV19 and TRBJ2-7, with D possibly matching TRBD1 (7 bases). The ends were cut back, 2 bases at V and 1 base at J, with 18 bases in the middle. This CDR3 is built from 17 residues. Germline CDR1 and CDR2: LNHDA and SQIVND (reference sequence). CDR3 sequence (DNA): TGTGCCAGTAGTATACTCCCGGCGGGACAGCGATCCTACGAGCAGTACTTC. Its translation: CASSILPAGQRSYEQYF. The complete variable domain, with remaining parts taken from reference TRBV19 and TRBJ2-7, reads DGGITQSPKYLFRKEGQNVTLSCEQNLNHDAMYWYRQDPGQGLRLIYYSQIVNDFQKGDIAEGYSVSREKKESFPLTVTSAQKNPTAFYLCASSILPAGQRSYEQYFGPGTRLTVT.

The V and J genes are TRBV6-6 and TRBJ1-1, with 9 bases that match TRBD1. Germline V gene lookup returns CDR1 MNHNY and CDR2 SVGAGI (reference sequence). The trim removed 7 bases at V and 3 bases at J, leaving 9 bases unmatched. The CDR3 extends over 15 amino acids. CDR3 bases: TGTGCCAGCACGATTAGGACAGGGGCGGACACTGAAGCTTTCTTT. Its translation: CASTIRTGADTEAFF.